The clone carrying this TCR beta chain was observed a handful of times. The V gene's germline CDR1 is SGHTA and CDR2 FQGTGA. This CDR3 spans 14 amino acids. Trimming cost V 2 bases and J 5 bases, with 13 bases left between them. This record comes from a study of T-cell memory formation after mild COVID-19. TCRdb recomputed calls from the 5' RACE reads with MiXCR, one row per CDR3 protein. Among roughly 410,000 distinct CDR3 sequences listed, 20% to 25% were seen once. This chain joins TRBV7-3 and TRBJ2-7; D is unresolved. The TCR originated in an adult woman who had mild COVID-19 (a few samples of this study predate the infection). Cell type and time point are not known. The sample taken for sequencing was PBMCs or a T cell subset sorted from them (not recorded which). CDR3 region: CASSLPNISNEQYF. The CDR3 bases are TGTGCCAGCAGCTTACCCAATATAAGCAACGAGCAGTACTTC.